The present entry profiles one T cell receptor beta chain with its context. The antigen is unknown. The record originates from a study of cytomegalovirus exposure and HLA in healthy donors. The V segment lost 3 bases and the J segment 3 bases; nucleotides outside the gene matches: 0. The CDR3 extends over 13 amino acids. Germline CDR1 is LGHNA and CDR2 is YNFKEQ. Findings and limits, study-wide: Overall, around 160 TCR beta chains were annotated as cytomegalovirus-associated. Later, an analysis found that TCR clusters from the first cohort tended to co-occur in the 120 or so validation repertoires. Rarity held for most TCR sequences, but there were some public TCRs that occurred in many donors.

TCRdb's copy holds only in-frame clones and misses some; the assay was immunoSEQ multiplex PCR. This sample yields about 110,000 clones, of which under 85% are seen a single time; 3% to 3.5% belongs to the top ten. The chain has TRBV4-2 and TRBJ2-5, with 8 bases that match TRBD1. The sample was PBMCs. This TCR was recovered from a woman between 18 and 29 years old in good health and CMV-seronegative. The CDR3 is CASSQTGEETQYF. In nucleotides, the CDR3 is TGTGCCAGCAGCCAGACAGGGGAAGAGACCCAGTACTTC.